This TCR beta chain was recorded in a study of OX40 agonist ivuxolimab in advanced cancers. Findings and caveats of the study: Blood T cells, both CD4+ and CD8+, expanded clonally by week 6 at 0.1 to 3.0 mg/kg.

Assay used: immunoSEQ multiplex PCR; TCRdb lists only in-frame clones, some missing. The table lists under 95,000 clones, about 90% of them singletons, with approximately 8.4% in the top ten. Germline V gene data show CDR1 as MDHEN and CDR2 as SYDVKM. CDR3 size: 11 residues. V lost 2 bases to trimming and J lost 7 bases, with 3 bases between them. As to this clone: Its antigen is unknown.

Sequences were derived from CD4+ or CD8+ T cells sorted from blood, sampled in a trial of the OX40 agonist ivuxolimab. This rearrangement joins TRBV28 to TRBJ2-1, with D unclear. This TCR derives from an adult with an advanced solid tumor such as melanoma, head and neck, liver or kidney cancer. The CDR3 region has the DNA TGTGCCAGCAGTTTAATAAATGAGCAGTTCTTC. Its protein product is CASSLINEQFF.